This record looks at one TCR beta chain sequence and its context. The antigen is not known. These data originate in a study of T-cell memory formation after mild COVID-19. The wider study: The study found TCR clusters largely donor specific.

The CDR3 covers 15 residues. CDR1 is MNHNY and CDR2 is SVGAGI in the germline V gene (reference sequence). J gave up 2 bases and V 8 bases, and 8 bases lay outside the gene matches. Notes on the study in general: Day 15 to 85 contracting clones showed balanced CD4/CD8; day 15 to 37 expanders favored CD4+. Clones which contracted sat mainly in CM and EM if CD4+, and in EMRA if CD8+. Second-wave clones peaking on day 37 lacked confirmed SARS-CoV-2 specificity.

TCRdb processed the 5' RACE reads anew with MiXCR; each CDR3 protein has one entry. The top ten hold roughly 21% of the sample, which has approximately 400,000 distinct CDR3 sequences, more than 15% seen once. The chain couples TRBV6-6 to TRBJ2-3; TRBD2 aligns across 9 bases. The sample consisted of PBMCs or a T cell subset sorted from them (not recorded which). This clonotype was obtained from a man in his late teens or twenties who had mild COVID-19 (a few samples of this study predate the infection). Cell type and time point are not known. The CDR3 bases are TGTGCCAGCGGATCTAGCGGGGCCTACACAGATACGCAGTATTTT. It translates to CASGSSGAYTDTQYF.